These T cell receptor beta chains were read from a single sample in a study of blood T cell repertoires in COVID-19. Using immunoSEQ multiplex PCR, the repertoire was profiled, and TCRdb retains in-frame clones only, with some absent. The top ten clones hold 4.5% of a sample with some 150,000 clones, around 78% of them seen once. Sequences were obtained from peripheral blood. The receptors were sampled from a woman older than 75 with active or convalescent COVID-19. CDR3s include the opening cysteine and the closing phenylalanine or tryptophan. Each record gives: D gene, clone size, V gene, J gene, CDR3 DNA, CDR3 protein. A D gene is named only where the DNA matches it firmly. Rows give clone size only sometimes, using once, few, many, or a class for an expanded clone.

d_call: -; clone_size: few; v_call: TRBV30; j_call: TRBJ2-7; cdr3_nt: TGTGCCTCGTCTGTGACAGGCTACGAGCAGTACTTC; cdr3_aa: CASSVTGYEQYF
d_call: TRBD2; clone_size: -; v_call: TRBV5-4; j_call: TRBJ2-7; cdr3_nt: TGTGCCTCAAAGCGGGATAGCGGGGGCGAGCAGTACTTC; cdr3_aa: CASKRDSGGEQYF
d_call: TRBD1; clone_size: -; v_call: TRBV19; j_call: TRBJ2-7; cdr3_nt: TGTGCCAGTAGTCTTTCCGGGACAGGACACTACGAGCAGTACTTC; cdr3_aa: CASSLSGTGHYEQYF
d_call: TRBD1; clone_size: -; v_call: TRBV5-1; j_call: TRBJ1-6; cdr3_nt: TGCGCCAGCAGCCTGGGGGGACAGGGGTCTAATTCACCCCTCCACTTT; cdr3_aa: CASSLGGQGSNSPLHF
d_call: TRBD1; clone_size: -; v_call: TRBV6-6; j_call: TRBJ1-2; cdr3_nt: TGTGCCAGCAACCAGGGACCGCCTAGGGGGCCCTATGGCTACACCTTC; cdr3_aa: CASNQGPPRGPYGYTF
d_call: -; clone_size: -; v_call: TRBV6-4; j_call: TRBJ2-3; cdr3_nt: TGTGCCAGCAGTGAACAAACCACAGATACGCAGTATTTT; cdr3_aa: CASSEQTTDTQYF
d_call: TRBD2; clone_size: -; v_call: TRBV7-9; j_call: TRBJ2-3; cdr3_nt: TGTGCCAGCAGCTTACGGAGGCTAGCGGGGGCAGATACGCAGTATTTT; cdr3_aa: CASSLRRLAGADTQYF
d_call: TRBD1; clone_size: once; v_call: TRBV18; j_call: TRBJ1-1; cdr3_nt: TGTGCCAGCTCACCAAGACAGGGCCCTGAAGCTTTCTTT; cdr3_aa: CASSPRQGPEAFF
d_call: -; clone_size: -; v_call: TRBV14; j_call: TRBJ2-7; cdr3_nt: TGTGCCAGCAGCCAAGACCACTACGAGCAGTACTTC; cdr3_aa: CASSQDHYEQYF
d_call: TRBD1; clone_size: -; v_call: TRBV7-8; j_call: TRBJ1-5; cdr3_nt: TGTGCCAGCAGCTTAGAACTGGCAGGGGGGCAGCCCCAGCATTTT; cdr3_aa: CASSLELAGGQPQHF
d_call: TRBD1; clone_size: -; v_call: TRBV5-1; j_call: TRBJ1-1; cdr3_nt: TGCGCCAGCAGCCCGGGGACAGGCGCTGGGAACACTGAAGCTTTCTTT; cdr3_aa: CASSPGTGAGNTEAFF
d_call: -; clone_size: -; v_call: TRBV3-1/TRBV3-2; j_call: TRBJ2-1; cdr3_nt: TGTGCCAGCAGCCGGACAGCTCACAATGAGCAGTTCTTC; cdr3_aa: CASSRTAHNEQFF
d_call: -; clone_size: -; v_call: TRBV6-5; j_call: TRBJ1-3; cdr3_nt: TGTGCCAGCAGTTACGCCAGGCCCAGCTCTGGAAACACCATATATTTT; cdr3_aa: CASSYARPSSGNTIYF
d_call: TRBD1; clone_size: -; v_call: TRBV3-1/TRBV3-2; j_call: TRBJ1-1; cdr3_nt: TGTGCCAGCAGCCAAGAATATAGGACAGGGACTGTGATAGCAGCTTTCTTT; cdr3_aa: CASSQEYRTGTVIAAFF
d_call: TRBD2; clone_size: -; v_call: TRBV5-4; j_call: TRBJ2-1; cdr3_nt: TGTGCCAGCAGCCTAGTTGGGACTAGCGGGTCCAATGAGCAGTTCTTC; cdr3_aa: CASSLVGTSGSNEQFF
d_call: -; clone_size: -; v_call: TRBV30; j_call: TRBJ1-1; cdr3_nt: TGTGCCTGGAGTGTAAGAGGGGGTCTCTGGAACACTGAAGCTTTCTTT; cdr3_aa: CAWSVRGGLWNTEAFF
d_call: TRBD1; clone_size: -; v_call: TRBV10-2; j_call: TRBJ1-3; cdr3_nt: TGCGCCAGCAGTGCCTTAACCGGGACAGGCTTCTCTGGAAACACCATATATTTT; cdr3_aa: CASSALTGTGFSGNTIYF
d_call: -; clone_size: few; v_call: TRBV5-4; j_call: TRBJ1-2; cdr3_nt: TGTGCCAGCAGCTTGGATCAGGGTCGGTTGAAGGGCTACACCTTC; cdr3_aa: CASSLDQGRLKGYTF
d_call: TRBD1; clone_size: -; v_call: TRBV5-8; j_call: TRBJ2-5; cdr3_nt: TGTGCCAGCAGCTTGGACGCAGGGGGATCTAGGTCCCAGTACTTC; cdr3_aa: CASSLDAGGSRSQYF
d_call: TRBD1; clone_size: -; v_call: TRBV19; j_call: TRBJ1-6; cdr3_nt: TGTGCCAGTAGCCGCCCGGGACAGGGGCCTAATTCACCCCTCCACTTT; cdr3_aa: CASSRPGQGPNSPLHF
d_call: TRBD2; clone_size: -; v_call: TRBV15; j_call: TRBJ2-3; cdr3_nt: TGTGCCACCAGCAGAGAAACTAGCGGGGCAGGGGATACGCAGTATTTT; cdr3_aa: CATSRETSGAGDTQYF
d_call: -; clone_size: -; v_call: TRBV6-5; j_call: TRBJ1-3; cdr3_nt: TGTGCCAGCAGTTCGGGACTTTTAAGCTCTGGAAACACCATATATTTT; cdr3_aa: CASSSGLLSSGNTIYF
d_call: -; clone_size: -; v_call: TRBV7-8; j_call: TRBJ2-3; cdr3_nt: TGTGCCAGCAGCCCTATCCCGACTCCTTCCACAGATACGCAGTATTTT; cdr3_aa: CASSPIPTPSTDTQYF
d_call: -; clone_size: -; v_call: TRBV12-3/TRBV12-4; j_call: TRBJ2-2; cdr3_nt: TGTGCCAGCACAGGGTGGAACACCGGGGAGCTGTTTTTT; cdr3_aa: CASTGWNTGELFF
d_call: -; clone_size: -; v_call: TRBV27; j_call: TRBJ2-5; cdr3_nt: TGTGCCAGCAGTTCCGACCTGCTAAGCGGGTGGGAGACCCAGTACTTC; cdr3_aa: CASSSDLLSGWETQYF
d_call: TRBD1; clone_size: few; v_call: TRBV28; j_call: TRBJ1-5; cdr3_nt: TGTGCCAGCACCCGGACAGGGAGGGGTCAGCCCCAGCATTTT; cdr3_aa: CASTRTGRGQPQHF
d_call: TRBD2; clone_size: -; v_call: TRBV2; j_call: TRBJ2-5; cdr3_nt: TGTGCCAGCAGTGGGTTTTTGGGGACTAGCGCCGGACTGGGCACCCAGTACTTC; cdr3_aa: CASSGFLGTSAGLGTQYF
d_call: TRBD2; clone_size: -; v_call: TRBV7-2; j_call: TRBJ2-1; cdr3_nt: TGTGCCAGCAGCTACGGCGCGGGGGGGGCATCGGGCAATGAGCAGTTCTTC; cdr3_aa: CASSYGAGGASGNEQFF
d_call: -; clone_size: -; v_call: TRBV6-5; j_call: TRBJ2-6; cdr3_nt: TGTGCCAGCAGTTACTCGCGAGACTCTGGGGCCAACGTCCTGACTTTC; cdr3_aa: CASSYSRDSGANVLTF
d_call: TRBD1; clone_size: once; v_call: TRBV29-1; j_call: TRBJ1-6; cdr3_nt: TGCAGCGTGGCTGACAGGGGGCATTCACCCCTCCACTTT; cdr3_aa: CSVADRGHSPLHF
d_call: -; clone_size: -; v_call: TRBV7-9; j_call: TRBJ1-3; cdr3_nt: TGTGCCAGCATGGCAGGGTTCGGAAACACCATATATTTT; cdr3_aa: CASMAGFGNTIYF
d_call: TRBD1; clone_size: -; v_call: TRBV28; j_call: TRBJ2-5; cdr3_nt: TGTGCCAGCAAAGGGACAGAAGAGACCCAGTACTTC; cdr3_aa: CASKGTEETQYF
d_call: TRBD2; clone_size: -; v_call: TRBV29-1; j_call: TRBJ2-3; cdr3_nt: TGCAGCGTTGTAGAGACTAGCGGGGGCCCTACTAGCACAGATACGCAGTATTTT; cdr3_aa: CSVVETSGGPTSTDTQYF
d_call: -; clone_size: -; v_call: TRBV19; j_call: TRBJ2-2; cdr3_nt: TGTGCCAGTAGGCCTGGACAGAAGGGCACCGGGGAGCTGTTTTTT; cdr3_aa: CASRPGQKGTGELFF
d_call: -; clone_size: -; v_call: TRBV28; j_call: TRBJ1-2; cdr3_nt: TGTGCCAGCAGTGACCGGGGGGGCAGAGGCTACACCTTC; cdr3_aa: CASSDRGGRGYTF
d_call: -; clone_size: -; v_call: TRBV3-1/TRBV3-2; j_call: TRBJ1-1; cdr3_nt: TGTGCCAGCAGCCAAGATGGCTCAGTAAACACTGAAGCTTTCTTT; cdr3_aa: CASSQDGSVNTEAFF
d_call: -; clone_size: -; v_call: TRBV3-1/TRBV3-2; j_call: TRBJ1-1; cdr3_nt: TGTGCCTCTAGTAAGGTCCCGGTAGGGGTGAACACTGAAGCTTTCTTT; cdr3_aa: CASSKVPVGVNTEAFF
d_call: -; clone_size: -; v_call: TRBV3-1/TRBV3-2; j_call: TRBJ1-4; cdr3_nt: TGTGCCAGCAGCCAACGACCCAGCGTCGAAAAACTGTTTTTT; cdr3_aa: CASSQRPSVEKLFF